The 26 T cell receptor beta chains below were found in one sample sequenced in a study of blood T cells in healthy people across ages. PCR was performed a second time for roughly 7 to 12 cycles using a sample-barcoded 5' primer and a J-beta primer mix. A single record per CDR3 protein comes from TCRdb applying MiXCR to the 5' RACE reads. The sample lists hundreds of thousands of distinct CDR3 sequences, about 45% seen once, with about a sixth in the top ten. Specimen: blood. The source of these receptors is a man aged 80 or over in good health.

In this sample, this clonotype turned up many times. The chain combines TRBV27 with TRBJ2-1; 11 bases agree with TRBD1. The trim removed 7 bases at V and 6 bases at J, leaving 11 bases unmatched. This CDR3 is built from 16 residues. Germline CDR1 is MNHEY and CDR2 is SMNVEV (reference sequence). DNA for the CDR3: TGTGCCAGCATTTTTTTAGGGACAGGGGGTTCCAATGAGCAGTTCTTC. Its translation: CASIFLGTGGSNEQFF.

The chain is built from TRBV24-1 and TRBJ2-1; D remains unclear. The CDR3 length is 13 residues. Trimming pared 2 bases from V and 6 bases from J, leaving 7 bases between. CDR1 KGHDR and CDR2 SFDVKD come from the germline V gene. CDR3 coding DNA: TGTGCCACCAGTGATTCATACTCCAATGAGCAGTTCTTC. It encodes CATSDSYSNEQFF.

The genes are TRBV20-1 and TRBJ2-7; 10 bases fit TRBD2. CDR1 DFQATT and CDR2 SNEGSKA come from the germline V gene (reference sequence). J gave up 2 bases and V 0 bases, and 7 bases lay outside the gene matches. This CDR3 is 16 amino acids long. Here the CDR3 DNA reads TGCAGTGCTAGAGATAGGCTAGCGGGAGTTCCCTACGAGCAGTACTTC. This translates into CSARDRLAGVPYEQYF.

This sequence joins TRBV6-2 or TRBV6-3 and TRBJ1-1, with a tentative D call TRBD1 (6 bases). The V gene lost 5 bases and the J gene lost 5 bases, with 12 bases spanning the gap. Germline V gives CDR1 MNHEY, CDR2 SVGEGT. The CDR3 runs to 13 residues. For the CDR3, the DNA is TGTGCCAGCAGTAAGACAGGTCGAACTGAAGCTTTCTTT. This gives the protein CASSKTGRTEAFF.

V gene TRBV7-3 combines with J gene TRBJ2-3, with 10 bases lining up with TRBD2. Trimming took 2 bases from V and 1 from J; bases not matched to a gene: 6. This CDR3 is built from 17 residues. CDR1 SGHTA and CDR2 FQGTGA come from the germline V gene. The CDR3 bases are TGTGCCAGCAGCTTAGCCCCCCTAGCGGGAGGCACAGATACGCAGTATTTT. Translating it yields CASSLAPLAGGTDTQYF.

This clonotype appeared a few times. The chain is built from TRBV7-8 and TRBJ2-5, with 7 bases aligning to TRBD1. Germline values: CDR1 SGHVS, CDR2 FQNEAQ. This CDR3 comprises 15 residues. The junction had 7 bases not matched to a gene; V was cut back by 5 bases and J by 1 base. The CDR3 region is CASSAAWTGQETQYF. The DNA for the CDR3 is TGTGCCAGCAGCGCGGCCTGGACAGGCCAAGAGACCCAGTACTTC. The whole variable domain, remainder taken from reference TRBV7-8 and TRBJ2-5, is GAGVSQSPRYKVAKRGQDVALRCDPISGHVSLFWYQQALGQGPEFLTYFQNEAQLDKSGLPSDRFFAERPEGSVSTLKIQRTQQEDSAVYLCASSAAWTGQETQYFGPGTRLLVL.

This clonotype has a count of ten or more. CDR3 nucleotide sequence: TGCAGTGCTCTAGCTAGCGGGACAGATACGCAGTATTTT. Protein sequence: CSALASGTDTQYF. J is TRBJ2-3 and V is TRBV20-1, with 8 nucleotides matching TRBD2. The CDR3 extends over 13 amino acids. Germline assignment: CDR1 DFQATT and CDR2 SNEGSKA (reference sequence). The V segment lost 5 bases and the J segment 3 bases; nucleotides outside the gene matches: 4.

The chain recombines TRBV12-3 or TRBV12-4 with TRBJ2-1; D is perhaps TRBD2 (5 bases). The germline V and J ends were trimmed by 2 bases and 9 bases, with 11 bases remaining between them. The CDR3 sequence is 13 residues long. The CDR3 protein is CASSLITGSEQFF. The CDR3 nucleotides read TGTGCCAGCAGTTTAATCACGGGGAGTGAGCAGTTCTTC.

This clonotype was observed a handful of times. The chain combines TRBV14 with TRBJ2-3, with 7 bases fitting TRBD2. The germline gives CDR1 SGHDN, CDR2 FVKESK. This CDR3 is built from 14 residues. Unmatched junction bases numbered 4, after V lost 1 base and J lost 6 bases. DNA of the CDR3: TGTGCCAGCAGCCAAGCCCTGGGAGGGGATACGCAGTATTTT. Its translation is CASSQALGGDTQYF.

Many counts were recorded for this clonotype. The chain recombines TRBV9 with TRBJ2-5, with D perhaps assigned TRBD1 or TRBD2 (5 bases each). Germline lookup yields CDR1 SGDLS and CDR2 YYNGEE. This CDR3 is built from 15 residues. Trimming cost V 3 bases and J 2 bases, with 14 bases left between them. The CDR3: CASSARDGWQETQYF. DNA for the CDR3: TGTGCCAGCAGCGCCCGGGACGGATGGCAAGAGACCCAGTACTTC.

The chain combines TRBV7-2 with TRBJ2-5; possible D gene TRBD1, 5 bases. V lost 1 base and J lost 2, with 11 bases in between. The CDR3 length is 15 residues. From germline, CDR1 is SGHTA and CDR2 FQGNSA. DNA for the CDR3: TGTGCCAGCAGCTTAGGCGGACACCGACAAGAGACCCAGTACTTC. It codes for CASSLGGHRQETQYF.

This clonotype was detected once. A junction end diverges from the germline sequence, so it may reflect a read error. The rearrangement links TRBV20-1 to TRBJ1-2, with 9 bases identical to TRBD1. Germline V CDR1 and CDR2: DFQATT, SNEGSKA (reference sequence). This CDR3 is built from 14 residues. The CDR3 here is CSADPGQGYYGYTF. For the CDR3, the DNA is TGCAGTGCGGACCCGGGACAGGGCTACTACGGCTACACCTTC.

V gene TRBV10-2 combines with J gene TRBJ2-5; 9 bases are a match to TRBD2. V lost 1 base and J lost 11; bases outside the gene matches: 11. CDR3 size: 15 residues. CDR1 and CDR2 from the germline V gene are WSHSY and SAAADI. The CDR3 region is CASSEWREGGNEQYF. CDR3 DNA: TGCGCCAGCAGTGAGTGGCGGGAGGGGGGGAATGAGCAGTACTTC.

The V gene is TRBV7-2, the J gene TRBJ2-1, with 8 bases fitting TRBD1. Germline V lookup: CDR1 SGHTA, CDR2 FQGNSA. Germline trimming cut 1 base from V and 9 bases from J; bases unmatched to any gene: 11. The CDR3 length is 16 residues. The CDR3 DNA reads as TGTGCCAGCAGCTTAGAGTCTGGCAGGGGGCGGCGTGAGCAGTTCTTC. Amino acids: CASSLESGRGRREQFF. Filled out from reference TRBV7-2 and TRBJ2-1, the complete variable domain reads GAGVSQSPSNKVTEKGKDVELRCDPISGHTALYWYRQSLGQGLEFLIYFQGNSAPDKSGLPSDRFSAERTGGSVSTLTIQRTQQEDSAVYLCASSLESGRGRREQFFGPGTRLTVL.

The chain links TRBV28 to TRBJ2-7, with D hard to call. Germline V gives CDR1 MDHEN, CDR2 SYDVKM. V was pared by 6 bases and J by 0 bases, with 15 bases between. The CDR3 is made up of 15 amino acids. The CDR3 DNA sequence: TGTGCCAGCAGAAAAATAACCCTTAGCTCCTACGAGCAGTACTTC. This sequence encodes CASRKITLSSYEQYF. Full variable domain (rest looked up from reference TRBV28 and TRBJ2-7): DVKVTQSSRYLVKRTGEKVFLECVQDMDHENMFWYRQDPGLGLRLIYFSYDVKMKEKGDIPEGYSVSREKKERFSLILESASTNQTSMYLCASRKITLSSYEQYFGPGTRLTVT.

This clonotype has only a few counts. This chain joins TRBV29-1 and TRBJ2-7; 8 bases line up with TRBD2. The germline V gene encodes CDR1 SQVTM and CDR2 ANQGSEA. The V segment lost 3 bases and the J segment 5 bases; nucleotides outside the gene matches: 6. This CDR3 region has 13 residues. CDR3 residues: CSVDAAGGNEQYF. Written as DNA, the CDR3 is TGCAGCGTTGATGCGGCGGGAGGCAACGAGCAGTACTTC.

This clonotype was observed a handful of times. The chain links TRBV18 to TRBJ2-4, with 7 nucleotides matching TRBD2. Germline V gene sequence: CDR1 KGHSH, CDR2 LQKENI. V lost 3 bases and J lost 13; bases outside the gene matches: 6. CDR3 length: 12 amino acids. CDR3 nucleotide sequence: TGTGCCAGCTCACCGGCTCGGGAGGAGCAGTACTTC. Translation gives CASSPAREEQYF.

The rearrangement uses TRBV27 and TRBJ2-5; tentative D call: TRBD1 (6 bases). The germline V gene has CDR1 MNHEY and CDR2 SMNVEV (reference sequence). The CDR3 loop spans 13 amino acids. V dropped 4 bases and J dropped 7 bases, with 13 bases sitting between them. CDR3: CASSYQGQGTQYF. CDR3 DNA: TGTGCCAGCAGTTACCAGGGGCAGGGGACCCAGTACTTC.

This chain joins TRBV7-9 and TRBJ2-3; tentatively, D is TRBD2 (6 bases). Trimming removed 2 bases from V and 0 bases from J, with 12 bases in between. There are 16 residues in the CDR3. Germline CDR1 and CDR2: SEHNR and FQNEAQ (reference sequence). In nucleotides, the CDR3 is TGTGCCAGCAGCTTACATCTAGCGCCAAGCACAGATACGCAGTATTTT. Protein: CASSLHLAPSTDTQYF.

This chain connects TRBV5-1 to TRBJ1-2; maybe TRBD1 (5 bases). The germline V and J ends were trimmed by 0 bases and 4 bases, with 19 bases remaining between them. Germline values: CDR1 SGHRS, CDR2 YFSETQ. There are 17 residues in the CDR3. The CDR3 region is CASSLGQAGGDRYGYTF. The CDR3 nucleotides read TGCGCCAGCAGCTTGGGGCAAGCCGGGGGGGACCGCTATGGCTACACCTTC.

CDR3: CASSEERQAYNEQYF. The CDR3 nucleotides read TGTGCCAGCAGTGAAGAGAGGCAAGCCTACAATGAGCAGTACTTC. This chain links TRBV6-1 with TRBJ2-5; D ambiguous. This CDR3 is 15 amino acids long. Looked up from germline, CDR1 is MNHNS and CDR2 is SASEGT. Trimming left V 1 base short and J 11 bases short, with 20 bases between.

This rearrangement joins TRBV20-1 to TRBJ1-5, with TRBD1 matching 10 bases. CDR1 and CDR2 (germline): DFQATT, SNEGSKA (reference sequence). The CDR3 consists of 13 residues. With V trimmed by 7 bases and J by 4 bases, 4 bases remained unmatched. The CDR3 protein is CSVLGQGNQPQHF. CDR3 in DNA: TGCAGTGTCCTGGGACAGGGGAATCAGCCCCAGCATTTT.

As regards this clonotype: A clone one base away is much larger, so this may be a read error. The genes are TRBV5-5 and TRBJ2-5; 7 nucleotides match TRBD2. The tail of the sequence fits TRBJ2-7 better, so the J call may be wrong. Germline CDR1 reads SGHKS; CDR2 reads YYEKEE (reference sequence). The CDR3 has 14 residues. The CDR3 region is CASSWAPGRDEQYF. The DNA for the CDR3 is TGTGCCAGCAGCTGGGCCCCAGGGAGGGACGAGCAGTACTTC.

This sequence joins TRBV21-1 and TRBJ1-2; the table names TRBD1, a call not compared with the DNA. TRBV21-1 counts as a pseudogene. The CDR3 runs 20 residues. The CDR3 DNA reads as TGTGCCAGCAGTTCCACCCTCGTGATTCACAGGGATCGAGCTAACTATGGCTACACCTTC. Translation gives CASSSTLVIHRDRANYGYTF.

This clonotype has ten or more counts. V and J are TRBV28 and TRBJ2-7, with D perhaps TRBD2 (5 bases). Trimming removed 7 bases at V and 0 bases at J, with 13 bases between. This CDR3 is 14 amino acids long. Germline V lookup: CDR1 MDHEN, CDR2 SYDVKM. In DNA, the CDR3 is TGTGCCAGCATAAAGAGCGGTCCCTCCTACGAGCAGTACTTC. Residues: CASIKSGPSYEQYF. Complete variable domain (other parts from reference TRBV28 and TRBJ2-7): DVKVTQSSRYLVKRTGEKVFLECVQDMDHENMFWYRQDPGLGLRLIYFSYDVKMKEKGDIPEGYSVSREKKERFSLILESASTNQTSMYLCASIKSGPSYEQYFGPGTRLTVT.

Only a few counts were recorded for this clonotype. V is TRBV5-1 and J is TRBJ2-3, with 7 bases aligning to TRBD1. The CDR3 contains 14 residues. Germline values: CDR1 SGHRS, CDR2 YFSETQ. Losses at the gene ends were 4 bases for V and 2 bases for J; bases not matched to a gene: 4. In nucleotides, the CDR3 is TGCGCCAGCAGCGTGGGACAGACCACAGATACGCAGTATTTT. It is translated as CASSVGQTTDTQYF.